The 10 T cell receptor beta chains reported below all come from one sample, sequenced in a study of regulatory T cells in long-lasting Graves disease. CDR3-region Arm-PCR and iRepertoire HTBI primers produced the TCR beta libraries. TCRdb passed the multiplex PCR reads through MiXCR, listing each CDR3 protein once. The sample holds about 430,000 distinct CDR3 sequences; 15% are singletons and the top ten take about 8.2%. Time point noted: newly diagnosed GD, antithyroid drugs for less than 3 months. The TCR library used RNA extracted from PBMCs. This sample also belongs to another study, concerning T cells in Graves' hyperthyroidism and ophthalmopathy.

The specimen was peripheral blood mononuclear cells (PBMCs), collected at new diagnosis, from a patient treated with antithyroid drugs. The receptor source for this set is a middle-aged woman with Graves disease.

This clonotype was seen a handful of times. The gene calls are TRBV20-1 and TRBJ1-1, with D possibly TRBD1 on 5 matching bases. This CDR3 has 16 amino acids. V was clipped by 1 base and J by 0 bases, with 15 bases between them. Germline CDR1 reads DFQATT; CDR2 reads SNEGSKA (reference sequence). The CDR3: CSARGGGQLLNTEAFF. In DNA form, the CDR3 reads TGCAGTGCTAGAGGGGGCGGCCAACTCTTGAACACTGAAGCTTTCTTT.

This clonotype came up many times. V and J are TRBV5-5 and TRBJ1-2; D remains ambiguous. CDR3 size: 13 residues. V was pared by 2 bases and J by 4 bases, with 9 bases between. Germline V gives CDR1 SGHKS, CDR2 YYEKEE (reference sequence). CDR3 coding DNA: TGTGCCAGCAGCTTAGAAGTTGTCTATGGCTACACCTTC. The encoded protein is CASSLEVVYGYTF.

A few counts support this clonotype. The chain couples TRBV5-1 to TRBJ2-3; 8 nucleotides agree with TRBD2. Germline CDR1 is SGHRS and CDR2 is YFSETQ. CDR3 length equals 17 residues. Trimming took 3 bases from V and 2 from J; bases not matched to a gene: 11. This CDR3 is CASSSGRVAGNTDTQYF. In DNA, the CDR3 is TGCGCCAGCAGCTCCGGGAGAGTAGCGGGGAACACAGATACGCAGTATTTT.

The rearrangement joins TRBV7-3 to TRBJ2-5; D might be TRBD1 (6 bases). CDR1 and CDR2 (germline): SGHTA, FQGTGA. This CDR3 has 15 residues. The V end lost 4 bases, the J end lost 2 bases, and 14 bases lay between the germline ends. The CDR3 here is CASSSTGIQQETQYF. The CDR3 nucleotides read TGTGCCAGCAGCTCGACAGGAATCCAACAAGAGACCCAGTACTTC. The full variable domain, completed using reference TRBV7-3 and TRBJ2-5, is GAGVSQTPSNKVTEKGKYVELRCDPISGHTALYWYRQSLGQGPEFLIYFQGTGAADDSGLPNDRFFAVRPEGSVSTLKIQRTERGDSAVYLCASSSTGIQQETQYFGPGTRLLVL.

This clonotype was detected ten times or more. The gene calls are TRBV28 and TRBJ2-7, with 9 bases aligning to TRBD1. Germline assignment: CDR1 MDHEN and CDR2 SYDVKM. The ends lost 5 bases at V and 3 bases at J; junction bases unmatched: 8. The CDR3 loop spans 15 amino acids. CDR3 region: CASSVSGTGHYEQYF. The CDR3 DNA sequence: TGTGCCAGCAGTGTCTCCGGGACAGGGCACTACGAGCAGTACTTC.

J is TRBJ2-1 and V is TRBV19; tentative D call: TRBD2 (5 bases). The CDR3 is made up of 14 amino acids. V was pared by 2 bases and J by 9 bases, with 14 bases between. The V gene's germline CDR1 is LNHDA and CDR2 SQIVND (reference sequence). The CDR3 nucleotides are TGTGCCAGTAGTATAATCCTAGTTGGGAGTGAGCAGTTCTTC. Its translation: CASSIILVGSEQFF.

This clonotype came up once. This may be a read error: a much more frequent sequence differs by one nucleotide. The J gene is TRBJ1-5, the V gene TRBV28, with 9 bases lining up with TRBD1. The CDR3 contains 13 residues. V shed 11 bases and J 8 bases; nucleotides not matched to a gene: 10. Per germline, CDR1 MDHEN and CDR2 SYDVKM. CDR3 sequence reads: CAGGLGTGKPQHF. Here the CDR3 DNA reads TGTGCCGGTGGTTTGGGGACAGGGAAGCCCCAGCATTTT.

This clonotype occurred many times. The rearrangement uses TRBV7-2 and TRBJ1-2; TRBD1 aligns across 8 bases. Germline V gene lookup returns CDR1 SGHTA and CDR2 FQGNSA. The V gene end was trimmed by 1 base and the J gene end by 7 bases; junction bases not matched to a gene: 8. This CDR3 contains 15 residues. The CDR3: CASSLVETGESGYTF. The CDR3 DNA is TGTGCCAGCAGCTTAGTTGAGACAGGGGAGTCTGGCTACACCTTC.

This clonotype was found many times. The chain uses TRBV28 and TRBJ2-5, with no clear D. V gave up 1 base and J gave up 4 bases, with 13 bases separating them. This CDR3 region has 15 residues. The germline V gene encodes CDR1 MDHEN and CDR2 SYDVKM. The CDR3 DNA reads TGTGCCAGCAGTTTATCCGGCCTTGCTAGAGAGACCCAGTACTTC. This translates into CASSLSGLARETQYF.

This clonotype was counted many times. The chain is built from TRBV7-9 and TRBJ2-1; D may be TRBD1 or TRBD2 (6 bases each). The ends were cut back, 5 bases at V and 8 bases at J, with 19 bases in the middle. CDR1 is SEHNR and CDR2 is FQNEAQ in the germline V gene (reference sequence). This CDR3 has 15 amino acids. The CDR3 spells CASSADRPRGYEQFF. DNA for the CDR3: TGTGCCAGCAGCGCAGACAGGCCCCGGGGGTATGAGCAGTTCTTC.